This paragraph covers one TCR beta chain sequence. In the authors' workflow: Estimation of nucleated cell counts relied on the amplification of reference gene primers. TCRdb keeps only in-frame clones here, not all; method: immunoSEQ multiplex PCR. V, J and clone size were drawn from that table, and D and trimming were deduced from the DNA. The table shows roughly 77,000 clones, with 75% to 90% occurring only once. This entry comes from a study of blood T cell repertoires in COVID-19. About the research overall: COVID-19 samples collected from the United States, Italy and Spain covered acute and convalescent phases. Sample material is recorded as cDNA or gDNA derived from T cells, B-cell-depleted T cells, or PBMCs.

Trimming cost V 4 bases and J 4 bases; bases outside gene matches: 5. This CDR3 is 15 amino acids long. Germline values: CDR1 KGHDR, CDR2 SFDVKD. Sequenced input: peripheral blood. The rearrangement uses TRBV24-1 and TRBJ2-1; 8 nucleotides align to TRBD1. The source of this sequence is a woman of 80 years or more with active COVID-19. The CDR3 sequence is CATSDTDRGYNEQFF. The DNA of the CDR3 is TGTGCCACCAGTGACACCGACAGGGGTTACAATGAGCAGTTCTTC.